This T cell receptor beta chain stems from a study of blood T cell repertoires in COVID-19 (dated by TCRdb to the early 2020s). Some background on the complete study: Samples covering the acute and convalescent phases of COVID-19 were provided by collaborators in the United States, Italy and Spain. The prospective study material was composed of cDNA or gDNA derived from T cells, B-cell-depleted T cells, or PBMCs. Deeply sampled blood TCRbeta repertoires from subjects exposed to, actively infected with, or recovered from COVID-19 were included in the dataset. The repertoires were made available in a free public database intended to serve as a resource for research on the immune response to SARS-CoV-2. Samples were obtained from the ongoing ImmuneRACE study (first 160 participants) and from about 1,300 subjects provided by 6 global collaborators. Sample metadata almost always included a de-identified subject ID, COVID-19 status, age in years and sex. HLA class I and class II types, where available, came from metadata supplied by the sample provider rather than from assay-based typing.

Here is what the overall study found, with its caveats: How much clinical and demographic metadata was included differed by source and by participant, and the metadata was provided uncurated.

Each collaborating institution followed its own protocols to collect whole blood in K2EDTA tubes. For TCRbeta analysis, collaborators shipped samples as frozen whole blood, isolated PBMCs, or DNA extracted from either of those sample types. The immunoSEQ Assay, a bias-controlled multiplex PCR, was used to amplify TCRbeta CDR3 regions from genomic DNA. The source study handled its data this way. Within the assay, amplification of reference gene primers was used to estimate how many nucleated cells each sample contained. To quantify the absolute abundance of each unique TCRbeta CDR3 rearrangement, sequence reads were collapsed and filtered. For each sample, productive Simpson clonality was calculated as the square root of Simpson's diversity index over productive rearrangements. TCRdb took this table from immuneACCESS and kept in-frame rearrangements with V and J called. Such tables lack part of the clones; where checked against another copy, unresolved V genes explain under half of the gap, and the rest is unexplained. Clone size and V and J calls were adopted from that table, with D and trimming inferred from the DNA. Present in this sample are about 55,000 clones, less than 75% of which were seen just once. The ten largest clonotypes hold 14% of the sample.

Remarks on this clone: The clone's antigen remains unknown. No base quality values were provided; no much bigger clone lies one nucleotide off.

The germline V gene gives CDR1 as SGHRS and CDR2 as YFSETQ. From its cysteine to its phenylalanine, the CDR3 spans 14 amino acids. Only the CDR3 part of the read is kept: 42 bases, read in frame from the first base. V ends up 3 bases short and J 4 bases short, with an unmatched junction base count of 2. The sequenced material came from peripheral blood. The source of this sequence is a woman between 70 and 85 years old with acute or convalescent COVID-19. The chain uses TRBV5-1 and TRBJ1-3; TRBD1 lines up with 9 middle nucleotides. The DNA sequence follows: TGCGCCAGCAGCTGGACAGGGGACGGAAACACCATATATTTT. This codes for CASSWTGDGNTIYF.